Below are 27 T cell receptor beta chains sequenced from a single sample in a study of read filtering for tumor transcriptome and immune sequencing (dated by TCRdb to 2020 to 2021). Sequencing was carried out with an Illumina HiSeq 4000. TCR libraries were constructed from roughly 380 ng RNA using the Immunoverse kit, and molecular barcoded adaptors covering alpha/delta and beta/gamma chains were employed. TCRdb reworked the public reads: Q25 trimming with fastp, MiXCR clone assembly, productive beta chains retained. Entries are consolidated by CDR3 protein sequence, retaining the most common genes and DNA. For this sample there are some 41,000 distinct CDR3 sequences; under 15% appear just once. The ten largest account for roughly 31% of the sample. The specimen sequenced was a population of CD138-negative cells sorted from bone marrow. This specimen's cell subset or site label, interpreted: bone marrow mononuclear cells depleted of CD138+ plasma/myeloma cells by negative magnetic selection. These TCRs come from a donor at least 40 years old with multiple myeloma.

In this sample, this clonotype is medium-sized. The genes are TRBV19 and TRBJ2-1, with 10 bases fitting TRBD2. Germline CDR1 LNHDA, CDR2 SQIVND (reference sequence). V shed 2 bases, J shed 2 bases, and the junction held 3 bases outside the gene matches. The CDR3 contains 16 residues. DNA of the CDR3: TGTGCCAGTAGTATAACTAGCGGGATAACCTACAATGAGCAGTTCTTC. Its protein product is CASSITSGITYNEQFF.

This clonotype was seen at least ten times. The chain combines TRBV7-9 with TRBJ1-2; D is possibly TRBD1 (5 bases). Germline V gene sequence: CDR1 SEHNR, CDR2 FQNEAQ (reference sequence). The CDR3 is 13 amino acids. Trimming took off 3 bases at V and 6 bases at J, with 11 bases between the two ends. CDR3: CASSLRDGDGYTF. CDR3 nucleotide sequence: TGTGCCAGCAGCTTGCGGGACGGAGATGGCTACACCTTC.

Remarks on this clonotype: At one end, the junction sequence differs from germline, possibly due to a read error. The chain couples TRBV6-2 or TRBV6-3 to TRBJ2-2; 7 nucleotides agree with TRBD1. The CDR3 spans 19 residues. The germline CDR1 and CDR2 sequences are MNHEY and SVGEGT. CDR3 amino acids: CASSYLPRQGLPNTGERFF. In DNA, the CDR3 is TGTGCCAGCAGTTACCTTCCCCGACAGGGTCTGCCGAACACCGGGGAGCGGTTTTTT.

Many counts were recorded for this clonotype. The chain links TRBV10-2 to TRBJ2-1; 10 bases line up with TRBD2. The CDR3 loop spans 18 amino acids. From germline, CDR1 is WSHSY and CDR2 SAAADI. Losses at the gene ends were 3 bases for V and 2 bases for J; bases not matched to a gene: 10. The CDR3 DNA follows: TGCGCCAGCAGTGACGGGGGGGAAGCGGGAGGGCCCTACAATGAGCAGTTCTTC. Protein sequence: CASSDGGEAGGPYNEQFF.

This clonotype was seen repeatedly, ten times or more. This chain connects TRBV29-1 to TRBJ1-5; D is unclear. Germline CDR1 and CDR2: SQVTM and ANQGSEA. Deletions cut 5 bases from V and 0 bases from J, with 5 bases between. The CDR3 runs to 12 residues. The CDR3 nucleotides are TGCAGCGTTATGGATAGCAATCAGCCCCAGCATTTT. It specifies CSVMDSNQPQHF.

The chain carries TRBV29-1 and TRBJ1-1; D ambiguous. V was shortened by 5 bases and J by 9 bases, with 19 bases between the two germline ends. The CDR3 is made up of 13 amino acids. The germline V gene has CDR1 SQVTM and CDR2 ANQGSEA. CDR3 region: CSVLLDSGGKAFF. The DNA for the CDR3 is TGCAGCGTTTTATTGGACTCCGGAGGGAAAGCTTTCTTT. Supplemented by reference TRBV29-1 and TRBJ1-1, the full variable domain reads SAVISQKPSRDICQRGTSLTIQCQVDSQVTMMFWYRQQPGQSLTLIATANQGSEATYESGFVIDKFPISRPNLTFSTLTVSNMSPEDSSIYLCSVLLDSGGKAFFGQGTRLTVV.

This clonotype was seen many times. The CDR3 nucleotides are TGCAGCGCCTCGACAGGGACCCCGAACACCGGGGAGCTGTTTTTT. It is translated as CSASTGTPNTGELFF. The chain joins TRBV29-1 to TRBJ2-2, with 7 nucleotides matching TRBD1. This CDR3 comprises 15 residues. Trimming at V came to 7 bases and at J to 0 bases, leaving 8 bases not matched to a gene. Looked up from germline, CDR1 is SQVTM and CDR2 is ANQGSEA.

The CDR3 region is CASSLGRANEQFF. In DNA, the CDR3 is TGTGCCAGCAGTTTGGGGAGGGCCAATGAGCAGTTCTTC. The genes are TRBV12-3 or TRBV12-4 and TRBJ2-1; TRBD2 matches 7 bases. This CDR3 contains 13 residues. V gave up 3 bases and J gave up 6 bases; unmatched junction bases: 2.

This clonotype was observed at least ten times. This chain joins TRBV28 and TRBJ2-1; TRBD2 matches 13 bases. Trimming removed 6 bases from V and 4 bases from J; junction bases left unmatched: 6. The CDR3 consists of 16 residues. Germline values: CDR1 MDHEN, CDR2 SYDVKM. The CDR3 nucleotides read TGTGCCAGCAGACTTCCGGGACTAGCGGGGTACAATGAGCAGTTCTTC. Translating gives CASRLPGLAGYNEQFF.

This clonotype was counted many times. The chain uses TRBV20-1 and TRBJ2-5; D ambiguous. V shed 6 bases and J shed 4 bases, with 9 bases lying between them. The V gene's germline CDR1 is DFQATT and CDR2 SNEGSKA (reference sequence). The CDR3 spans 11 residues. For the CDR3, the DNA is TGCAGTGCCGGTTTTGGAGAGACCCAGTACTTC. Amino acids: CSAGFGETQYF.

In this sample, this clonotype turned up many times. V is TRBV7-3 and J is TRBJ1-1; perhaps TRBD1 as D (5 bases). V dropped 2 bases and J dropped 0 bases, with 10 bases sitting between them. Germline V gene sequence: CDR1 SGHTA, CDR2 FQGTGA. CDR3 length equals 15 residues. CDR3 sequence: CASSLLTAVNTEAFF. The CDR3, as DNA: TGTGCCAGCAGCTTACTGACAGCCGTGAACACTGAAGCTTTCTTT.

This clonotype has at least ten counts. V usage is TRBV5-1 and J usage is TRBJ2-5; 15 bases are a match to TRBD2. The length of the CDR3 is 20 residues. Unmatched junction bases numbered 18, after V lost 4 bases and J lost 5 bases. Germline V gene lookup returns CDR1 SGHRS and CDR2 YFSETQ. CDR3 DNA sequence: TGCGCCAGCAGCCCGGGGAGAGGGGTCTGGACTAGCGGGAGGGTGGAGACCCAGTACTTC. Translated: CASSPGRGVWTSGRVETQYF.

This clonotype was seen many times. The rearrangement links TRBV7-9 to TRBJ2-7; D is uncertain. Trimming removed 5 bases from V and 1 base from J, with 21 bases in between. Per the germline V gene, CDR1 is SEHNR and CDR2 is FQNEAQ (reference sequence). The CDR3 has 17 amino acids. The CDR3 DNA follows: TGTGCCAGCAGCAATCCACCCAGGAACAGCAAATCCTACGAGCAGTACTTC. It is translated as CASSNPPRNSKSYEQYF. Filled out from reference TRBV7-9 and TRBJ2-7, the complete variable domain reads DTGVSQNPRHKITKRGQNVTFRCDPISEHNRLYWYRQTLGQGPEFLTYFQNEAQLEKSRLLSDRFSAERPKGSFSTLEIQRTEQGDSAMYLCASSNPPRNSKSYEQYFGPGTRLTVT.

This clonotype was counted many times. This chain connects TRBV28 to TRBJ2-3; D may be TRBD1 (5 bases). This CDR3 comprises 13 residues. Between the trimmed V and J ends, which lost 3 bases and 5 bases, there was a span of 9 bases. Germline V gives CDR1 MDHEN, CDR2 SYDVKM. The CDR3 DNA is TGTGCCAGCAGTTTCCCAGGGAAAGATACGCAGTATTTT. Encoded protein: CASSFPGKDTQYF.

As for this clonotype: At one of its ends the junction is not consistent with the germline gene, which may arise from a read error. V is TRBV20-1 and J is TRBJ1-1, with D uncertain. CDR3 length equals 16 residues. The germline V gene has CDR1 DFQATT and CDR2 SNEGSKA (reference sequence). The CDR3 nucleotides read TGCAGCGCTAGAGATAACCGATTCGGTATAAACATTGAAGCTTTCTTT. This gives the protein CSARDNRFGINIEAFF.

CDR3 nucleotides: TGCAGCGCAGGACAGGCCTACGAGCAGTACTTC. This gives the protein CSAGQAYEQYF. The rearrangement links TRBV29-1 to TRBJ2-7; 7 nucleotides align to TRBD1. Per the germline V gene, CDR1 is SQVTM and CDR2 is ANQGSEA. V was pared by 7 bases and J by 2 bases, with 2 bases of the junction left unmatched. This CDR3 has 11 residues.

This clonotype was recorded at least ten times. The chain is built from TRBV20-1 and TRBJ1-5; D unresolved. CDR3 length equals 12 residues. V was trimmed by 1 base and J by 4 bases, leaving 5 bases between them. From germline, CDR1 is DFQATT and CDR2 SNEGSKA (reference sequence). This chain's CDR3 is CSARGVNQPQHF. DNA of the CDR3: TGCAGTGCTAGAGGGGTAAATCAGCCCCAGCATTTT.

This chain joins TRBV12-3 or TRBV12-4 and TRBJ2-7; D possibly matches TRBD1 or TRBD2 (6 bases each). CDR3 length: 14 amino acids. Trimming stripped 3 bases from V and 2 bases from J, with 11 bases between. The CDR3 DNA sequence: TGTGCCAGCAGTTTGTCGGGGGCCACCTACGAGCAGTACTTC. Amino acids: CASSLSGATYEQYF.

The table lists this clonotype with many counts. This sequence joins TRBV7-9 and TRBJ2-3; maybe TRBD1 (5 bases). The CDR3 is 14 amino acids. V lost 5 bases, J lost 0 bases, and 9 bases lay in between. Germline V gene data show CDR1 as SEHNR and CDR2 as FQNEAQ (reference sequence). The CDR3 loop reads CASSKTESTDTQYF. The CDR3 nucleotides read TGTGCCAGCAGCAAGACAGAAAGCACAGATACGCAGTATTTT. The complete variable domain, with remaining parts taken from reference TRBV7-9 and TRBJ2-3, reads DTGVSQNPRHKITKRGQNVTFRCDPISEHNRLYWYRQTLGQGPEFLTYFQNEAQLEKSRLLSDRFSAERPKGSFSTLEIQRTEQGDSAMYLCASSKTESTDTQYFGPGTRLTVL.

In its sample, this clonotype was seen many times. In nucleotides, the CDR3 is TGTGCCTGGAGTAGCCTAGCGGGAATAACAGATACGCAGTATTTT. This encodes CAWSSLAGITDTQYF. This chain joins TRBV30 and TRBJ2-3; TRBD2 aligns across 9 bases. CDR1 GTSNPN and CDR2 SVGIG come from the germline V gene (reference sequence). V lost 2 bases to trimming and J lost 3 bases; unmatched junction nucleotides: 6. This CDR3 region has 15 residues.

Ten or more counts support this clonotype. The chain uses TRBV6-2 or TRBV6-3 and TRBJ2-7; no reliable D call. The V gene lost 0 bases and the J gene lost 1 base, with 7 bases spanning the gap. Germline values: CDR1 MNHEY, CDR2 SVGEGT. The CDR3 runs 14 residues. The CDR3, as DNA: TGTGCCAGCAGTTACTCATCCGCATCCTACGAGCAGTACTTC. Translated, it gives CASSYSSASYEQYF.

This clonotype was detected ten times or more. This rearrangement joins TRBV6-1 to TRBJ2-3, with D unclear. V was shortened by 2 bases and J by 2 bases, with 14 bases between the two germline ends. The CDR3 length is 16 residues. The germline gives CDR1 MNHNS, CDR2 SASEGT. CDR3: CASSEIVTIPTDTQYF. CDR3 sequence (DNA): TGTGCCAGCAGTGAAATTGTAACCATTCCCACAGATACGCAGTATTTT.

This clonotype came up a few times. The chain carries TRBV12-3 or TRBV12-4 and TRBJ2-5; D unresolved. The ends were cut back, 7 bases at V and 2 bases at J, with 8 bases in the middle. The CDR3 contains 12 residues. The CDR3 loop reads CASKGSQETQYF. CDR3 nucleotides: TGTGCCAGCAAGGGTTCACAAGAGACCCAGTACTTC.

The rearrangement links TRBV10-3 to TRBJ2-3; 10 bases are a match to TRBD1. The germline CDR1 and CDR2 sequences are ENHRY and SYGVKD. The CDR3 sequence is 15 residues long. Trimming at V came to 10 bases and at J to 4 bases, leaving 11 bases not matched to a gene. The CDR3 bases are TGTGCCAGCCGACCGGGACAGGGGATCGCAGATACGCAGTATTTT. It specifies CASRPGQGIADTQYF.

The chain employs TRBV5-1 and TRBJ2-2; D might be TRBD1 or TRBD2, each matching 5 bases. Germline V gene lookup returns CDR1 SGHRS and CDR2 YFSETQ. Trimming shortened V by 4 bases and J by 0 bases, and 10 bases separated the two germline ends. The CDR3 contains 15 residues. The chain's CDR3 is CASSRDRPNTGELFF. For the CDR3, the DNA is TGCGCCAGCAGCCGGGACCGACCGAACACCGGGGAGCTGTTTTTT.

This clonotype was picked up many times. This chain joins TRBV5-1 and TRBJ2-3; 7 bases align to TRBD1. In germline, CDR1 is SGHRS, CDR2 YFSETQ. The CDR3 is made up of 16 amino acids. With V trimmed by 0 bases and J by 3 bases, 7 bases remained unmatched. CDR3 nucleotides: TGCGCCAGCAGCTTGGAGGGCAGGGGGTCTACAGATACGCAGTATTTT. It yields the protein CASSLEGRGSTDTQYF. The variable domain in full, with the rest retrieved from reference TRBV5-1 and TRBJ2-3, is KAGVTQTPRYLIKTRGQQVTLSCSPISGHRSVSWYQQTPGQGLQFLFEYFSETQRNKGNFPGRFSGRQFSNSRSEMNVSTLELGDSALYLCASSLEGRGSTDTQYFGPGTRLTVL.

This clonotype was counted at least ten times. The chain couples TRBV7-9 to TRBJ2-2; possible D gene TRBD2, 6 bases. The CDR3 spans 18 residues. Trimming removed 5 bases at V and 2 bases at J, with 21 bases between. CDR1 and CDR2 from the germline V gene are SEHNR and FQNEAQ (reference sequence). The CDR3 loop is CASSDGRDGRANTGELFF. DNA of the CDR3: TGTGCCAGCAGCGACGGGCGCGACGGGAGAGCTAACACCGGGGAGCTGTTTTTT.